The rows below give T cell receptor beta chains drawn from one sample of a study of TIL therapy for anti-PD-1-resistant metastatic lung cancer. Sequencing was performed with immunoSEQ multiplex PCR; in TCRdb, only in-frame clones are kept and a portion is missing. The repertoire holds 55,000 to 60,000 clones, with 70% to 75% as singletons. The starting material was blood, obtained at baseline. These receptors came from a person aged 25 to 79 with non-small cell lung cancer. Both conserved end residues are part of each CDR3. The D gene is left open where the match is weak. Size is stated for part of the rows, as once, few or many counts, or as a class when the clone is expanded.

clone size: once
J gene: TRBJ1-3
D gene: NA
V gene: TRBV28
CDR3 DNA: TGTGCCAGCAGTTCCCCTGGGAACTCTGGAAACACCATATATTTT
CDR3 protein: CASSSPGNSGNTIYF

clone size: NA
J gene: TRBJ1-2
D gene: TRBD1
V gene: TRBV28
CDR3 DNA: TGTGCCAGCAGATCACAGGGGAACTATGGCTACACCTTC
CDR3 protein: CASRSQGNYGYTF

clone size: NA
J gene: TRBJ1-2
D gene: NA
V gene: TRBV20-1
CDR3 DNA: TGCAGTGCCGAGGGTGAGGACGGCTACACCTTC
CDR3 protein: CSAEGEDGYTF

clone size: few
J gene: TRBJ2-1
D gene: NA
V gene: TRBV7-2
CDR3 DNA: TGTGCCAGCAGCTTAGGTCTTGGCAGTGAGCAGTTCTTC
CDR3 protein: CASSLGLGSEQFF

clone size: NA
J gene: TRBJ2-7
D gene: TRBD1
V gene: TRBV28
CDR3 DNA: TGTGCCAGCAGCCCCGGACAGGCGCACCCCTACGAGCAGTACTTC
CDR3 protein: CASSPGQAHPYEQYF

clone size: few
J gene: TRBJ2-7
D gene: TRBD1
V gene: TRBV7-9
CDR3 DNA: TGTGCCAGCAGCAGACAGGGCTACGAGCAGTACTTC
CDR3 protein: CASSRQGYEQYF

clone size: NA
J gene: TRBJ2-1
D gene: TRBD2
V gene: TRBV15
CDR3 DNA: TGTGCCACCAGCAGGAATAGCGGGAGTGCCAGCAATGAGCAGTTCTTC
CDR3 protein: CATSRNSGSASNEQFF

clone size: NA
J gene: TRBJ2-7
D gene: NA
V gene: TRBV28
CDR3 DNA: TGTGCCAGCAGTTGGGACTTTTACGAGCAGTACTTC
CDR3 protein: CASSWDFYEQYF

clone size: NA
J gene: TRBJ1-4
D gene: NA
V gene: TRBV11-2
CDR3 DNA: TGTGCCAGCAGCTTAGATGGTGGGGGCAGAGAAAAACTGTTTTTT
CDR3 protein: CASSLDGGGREKLFF

clone size: NA
J gene: TRBJ2-1
D gene: TRBD2
V gene: TRBV19
CDR3 DNA: TGTGCCAGTAGTATTGTTTCGAGGACTAGCGCCAATGAGCAGTTCTTC
CDR3 protein: CASSIVSRTSANEQFF

clone size: NA
J gene: TRBJ2-3
D gene: NA
V gene: TRBV7-2
CDR3 DNA: TGTGCCAGCAGCTTCAGACTTGCAGATACGCAGTATTTT
CDR3 protein: CASSFRLADTQYF

clone size: NA
J gene: TRBJ2-7
D gene: NA
V gene: TRBV6-1
CDR3 DNA: TGTGCCAGCAGTGCCGCGGGACACCTAGCCTACGAGCAGTACTTC
CDR3 protein: CASSAAGHLAYEQYF

clone size: few
J gene: TRBJ1-1
D gene: TRBD1
V gene: TRBV6-5
CDR3 DNA: TGTGCCAGCAGATCTAGACAGGGTGAGACTGAAGCTTTCTTT
CDR3 protein: CASRSRQGETEAFF

clone size: NA
J gene: TRBJ2-5
D gene: TRBD2
V gene: TRBV5-4
CDR3 DNA: TGTGCCAGCAGCGTGAGCGGGGCCCGGGAGACCCAGTACTTC
CDR3 protein: CASSVSGARETQYF

clone size: NA
J gene: TRBJ1-5
D gene: NA
V gene: TRBV23-1
CDR3 DNA: TGCGCCAGCAGTCACCTTGTCCAGGGGCCCCAGCATTTT
CDR3 protein: CASSHLVQGPQHF

clone size: NA
J gene: TRBJ1-4
D gene: NA
V gene: TRBV30
CDR3 DNA: TGTGCCTGGAGCGTAGGGGCGGGGAATGAAAAACTGTTTTTT
CDR3 protein: CAWSVGAGNEKLFF

clone size: NA
J gene: TRBJ1-1
D gene: NA
V gene: TRBV4-1
CDR3 DNA: TGCGCCAGCAGCCAAGATGGGGGAGACACTGAAGCTTTCTTT
CDR3 protein: CASSQDGGDTEAFF

clone size: NA
J gene: TRBJ2-1
D gene: TRBD1
V gene: TRBV6-4
CDR3 DNA: TGTGCCAGCAGCCCGACAGGGGGCTTTTACAATGAGCAGTTCTTC
CDR3 protein: CASSPTGGFYNEQFF

clone size: NA
J gene: TRBJ2-1
D gene: TRBD2
V gene: TRBV5-1
CDR3 DNA: TGCGCCAGCAGCTTGGGGACTAGCGGGAGGACATACAATGAGCAGTTCTTC
CDR3 protein: CASSLGTSGRTYNEQFF

clone size: NA
J gene: TRBJ1-2
D gene: TRBD1
V gene: TRBV6-1
CDR3 DNA: TGTGCCAGCAAGCCTAGACAGGGTCTCTATGGCTACACCTTC
CDR3 protein: CASKPRQGLYGYTF

clone size: few
J gene: TRBJ1-6
D gene: NA
V gene: TRBV7-2
CDR3 DNA: TGTGCCAGCAGCTTAACGATGGATTCACCCCTCCACTTT
CDR3 protein: CASSLTMDSPLHF

clone size: NA
J gene: TRBJ2-1
D gene: NA
V gene: TRBV29-1
CDR3 DNA: TGCAGCGTTGAGAGGGGTGGAGAGCAGTTCTTC
CDR3 protein: CSVERGGEQFF

clone size: NA
J gene: TRBJ1-4
D gene: NA
V gene: TRBV27
CDR3 DNA: TGTGCCAGCAGTTTGGCCTCTGGCCGAAGGGAAGAAAAACTGTTTTTT
CDR3 protein: CASSLASGRREEKLFF

clone size: few
J gene: TRBJ1-5
D gene: TRBD1
V gene: TRBV18
CDR3 DNA: TGTGCCAGCTCACCAAACCCACTGACAGGGGGCCGCAATCAGCCCCAGCATTTT
CDR3 protein: CASSPNPLTGGRNQPQHF

clone size: NA
J gene: TRBJ2-3
D gene: TRBD2
V gene: TRBV11-2
CDR3 DNA: TGTGCCGGGAGGGCCCTTGGAGGTTTGAGGTATTTT
CDR3 protein: CAGRALGGLRYF

clone size: NA
J gene: TRBJ2-1
D gene: NA
V gene: TRBV7-2
CDR3 DNA: TGTGCCAGCAGCTTAAATCGAGCGTCTAGATACAATGAGCAGTTCTTC
CDR3 protein: CASSLNRASRYNEQFF

clone size: NA
J gene: TRBJ1-1
D gene: TRBD1
V gene: TRBV28
CDR3 DNA: TGTGCCGGAGGGGCAGGGGGCAATGTAGGCGCTGAAGCTTTCTTT
CDR3 protein: CAGGAGGNVGAEAFF

clone size: NA
J gene: TRBJ2-3
D gene: NA
V gene: TRBV6-6
CDR3 DNA: TGTGCCAGCAGGATGAGAGGAAGAGATACGCAGTATTTT
CDR3 protein: CASRMRGRDTQYF

clone size: once
J gene: TRBJ2-5
D gene: NA
V gene: TRBV29-1
CDR3 DNA: TGCAGCGTTGGTCGGGTGACAGGAGTATTTCAAGAGACCCAGTACTTC
CDR3 protein: CSVGRVTGVFQETQYF

clone size: NA
J gene: TRBJ1-1
D gene: NA
V gene: TRBV6-6
CDR3 DNA: TGTGCCAGCAGCCGGACAGAGATGAACACTGAAGCTTTCTTT
CDR3 protein: CASSRTEMNTEAFF

clone size: NA
J gene: TRBJ2-4
D gene: TRBD2
V gene: TRBV5-4
CDR3 DNA: TGTGCCAGCAGCCCTCGACTAGCGGGAGAAGGTAACATTCAGTACTTC
CDR3 protein: CASSPRLAGEGNIQYF

clone size: NA
J gene: TRBJ2-5
D gene: NA
V gene: TRBV7-9
CDR3 DNA: TGTGCCAGCAGCCTCCTGACCGGGGAGACCCAGTACTTC
CDR3 protein: CASSLLTGETQYF

clone size: NA
J gene: TRBJ2-1
D gene: NA
V gene: TRBV11-3
CDR3 DNA: TGTGCCAGCAGCGATAGCGCAGGGGCTGAGCAGTTCTTC
CDR3 protein: CASSDSAGAEQFF

clone size: once
J gene: TRBJ1-3
D gene: NA
V gene: TRBV7-9
CDR3 DNA: TGTGCCAGCAGCCGAATTAGCGGACCGTTATTTTTT
CDR3 protein: CASSRISGPLFF

clone size: NA
J gene: TRBJ2-2
D gene: NA
V gene: TRBV27
CDR3 DNA: TGTGCCAGCAGCCGAGTATCCGGGGAGCTGTTTTTT
CDR3 protein: CASSRVSGELFF

clone size: NA
J gene: TRBJ1-4
D gene: NA
V gene: TRBV27
CDR3 DNA: TGTGCCAGCAGTTTACTAGGGGGAACTAATGAAAAACTGTTTTTT
CDR3 protein: CASSLLGGTNEKLFF

clone size: NA
J gene: TRBJ1-1
D gene: NA
V gene: TRBV11-3
CDR3 DNA: TGTGCCAGCAGCTTAGCAGGAGGCCTCGACACTGAAGCTTTCTTT
CDR3 protein: CASSLAGGLDTEAFF

clone size: NA
J gene: TRBJ1-4
D gene: TRBD1
V gene: TRBV6-5
CDR3 DNA: TGTGCCAGCAGTACCGACAGGGGGAATGAAAAACTGTTTTTT
CDR3 protein: CASSTDRGNEKLFF

clone size: once
J gene: TRBJ1-2
D gene: NA
V gene: TRBV4-3
CDR3 DNA: TGCGCCAGCAGCCAAGATCCCCCGCCGAGGAGGGTCTATGGCTACACCTTC
CDR3 protein: CASSQDPPPRRVYGYTF

clone size: medium-sized
J gene: TRBJ1-1
D gene: NA
V gene: TRBV19
CDR3 DNA: TGTGCCAGTAGTATTGGTAGGAACACTGAAGCTTTCTTT
CDR3 protein: CASSIGRNTEAFF

clone size: NA
J gene: TRBJ1-2
D gene: NA
V gene: TRBV29-1
CDR3 DNA: TGCAGCGTTGCAGGGGCGCTTGGCTACACCTTC
CDR3 protein: CSVAGALGYTF

clone size: NA
J gene: TRBJ2-7
D gene: TRBD1
V gene: TRBV4-2
CDR3 DNA: TGTGCCAGCAGCCAGGCGACAGGGCTCACCTACGAGCAGTACTTC
CDR3 protein: CASSQATGLTYEQYF

clone size: once
J gene: TRBJ2-7
D gene: TRBD1
V gene: TRBV6-5
CDR3 DNA: TGTGCCAGCAAAACGTCCGGGACAGATTACTACGAGCAGTACTTC
CDR3 protein: CASKTSGTDYYEQYF

clone size: NA
J gene: TRBJ1-2
D gene: TRBD1
V gene: TRBV14
CDR3 DNA: TGTGCCAGCAGCCTGGGCAGGGGGCCGGGTGGCTACACCTTC
CDR3 protein: CASSLGRGPGGYTF

clone size: many
J gene: TRBJ2-7
D gene: NA
V gene: TRBV7-9
CDR3 DNA: TGTGCCAGCAGCTTAAACCAGGCCGAGCAGTACTTC
CDR3 protein: CASSLNQAEQYF

clone size: NA
J gene: TRBJ2-5
D gene: NA
V gene: TRBV15
CDR3 DNA: TGTGCCACCAGCAGTGGGACTGCACAAGAGACCCAGTACTTC
CDR3 protein: CATSSGTAQETQYF

clone size: NA
J gene: TRBJ1-5
D gene: NA
V gene: TRBV7-9
CDR3 DNA: TGTGCCAGCAGCCCAGTAGGGACATTGAATCAGCCCCAGCATTTT
CDR3 protein: CASSPVGTLNQPQHF

clone size: NA
J gene: TRBJ1-1
D gene: NA
V gene: TRBV12-5
CDR3 DNA: TGTGCTAGTGTCAACGACAGGTCGTACACTGAAGCTTTCTTT
CDR3 protein: CASVNDRSYTEAFF